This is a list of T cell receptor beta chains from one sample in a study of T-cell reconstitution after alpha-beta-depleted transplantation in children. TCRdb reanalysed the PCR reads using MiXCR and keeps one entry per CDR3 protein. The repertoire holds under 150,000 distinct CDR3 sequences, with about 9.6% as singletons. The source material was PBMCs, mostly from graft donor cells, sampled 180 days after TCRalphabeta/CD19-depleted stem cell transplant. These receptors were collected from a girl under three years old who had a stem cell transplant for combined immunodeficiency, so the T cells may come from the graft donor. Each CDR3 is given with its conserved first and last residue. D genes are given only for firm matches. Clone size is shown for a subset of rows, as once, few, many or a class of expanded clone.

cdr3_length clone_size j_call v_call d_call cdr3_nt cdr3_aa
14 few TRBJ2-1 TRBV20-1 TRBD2 TGCAGTGCTAGTTGGGGGGGAAGCTACAATGAGCAGTTCTTC CSASWGGSYNEQFF
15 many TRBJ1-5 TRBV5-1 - TGCGCCAGCAGCTTGGATTCCAGTGTAGGTCAGCCCCAGCATTTT CASSLDSSVGQPQHF
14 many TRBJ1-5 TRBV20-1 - TGCAGTGCTAGTTCCGGACAATTAAATCAGCCCCAGCATTTT CSASSGQLNQPQHF
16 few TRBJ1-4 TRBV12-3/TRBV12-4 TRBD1 TGTGCCAGCAGTTTAAGGGGGGGACAGGGAAATGAAAAACTGTTTTTT CASSLRGGQGNEKLFF
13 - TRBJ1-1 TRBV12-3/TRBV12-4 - TGTGCCACCAGCCTTACACCGAACACTGAAGCTTTCTTT CATSLTPNTEAFF
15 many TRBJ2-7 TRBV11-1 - TGTGCCAGCAGCCCTTGGCAGGGACGATCCTACGAGCAGTACTTC CASSPWQGRSYEQYF
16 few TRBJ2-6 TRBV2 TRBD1 TGTGCCAGCGTCGGACAGGGTCACTCTGGGGCCAACGTCCTGACTTTC CASVGQGHSGANVLTF
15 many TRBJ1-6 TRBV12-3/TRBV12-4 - TGTGCCAGCAGTTTGTCGACAGGAATTAATTCACCCCTCCACTTT CASSLSTGINSPLHF
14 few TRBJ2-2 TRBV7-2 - TGTGCCAGCAGCTTAGGACTTGGTGGCCGGGAGCTGTTTTTT CASSLGLGGRELFF
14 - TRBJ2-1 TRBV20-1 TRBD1 TGCAGTGCTAGTTGGGACAGGGGCTACAATGAGCAGTTCTTC CSASWDRGYNEQFF
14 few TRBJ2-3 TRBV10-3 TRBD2 TGTGCCATCGGGCTAGCGGGTAACACAGATACGCAGTATTTT CAIGLAGNTDTQYF
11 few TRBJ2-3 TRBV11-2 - TGTGCCAGCAGCATAACAGATACGCAGTATTTT CASSITDTQYF
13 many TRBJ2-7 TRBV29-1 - TGCAGCGTTGGTGGGCAGGGCATTTACGAGCAGTACTTC CSVGGQGIYEQYF
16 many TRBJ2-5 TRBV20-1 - TGCAGTGCTCTCGGGGTGGTGAAGGGGCCTGGAGAGACCCAGTACTTC CSALGVVKGPGETQYF
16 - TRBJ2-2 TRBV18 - TGTGCCAGCTCACCACCAGCAGGGACGGACACCGGGGAGCTGTTTTTT CASSPPAGTDTGELFF
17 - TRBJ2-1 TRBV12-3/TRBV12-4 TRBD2 TGTGCCAGCAGTTGGACCGGACTAGGGTCCGCCTACAATGAGCAGTTCTTC CASSWTGLGSAYNEQFF
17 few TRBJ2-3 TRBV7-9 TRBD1 TGTGCCAGCAGCTCCGGGACAGGGGGGAGTTGGCCAGATACGCAGTATTTT CASSSGTGGSWPDTQYF
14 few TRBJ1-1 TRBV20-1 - TGCAGTGCTAGATTACCTATAGCGTACACTGAAGCTTTCTTT CSARLPIAYTEAFF
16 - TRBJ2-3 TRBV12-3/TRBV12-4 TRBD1 TGTGCCAGCAGCGAGGGGGACAGGGAATTCACAGATACGCAGTATTTT CASSEGDREFTDTQYF
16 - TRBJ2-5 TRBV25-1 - TGTGCCAGCAGTGGATCAACTCCGACTAGTTTCGGGGCCCAGTACTTC CASSGSTPTSFGAQYF
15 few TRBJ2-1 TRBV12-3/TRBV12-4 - TGTGCCAGCAGTTTACCCCGACAGGGAGGGAATGAGCAGTTCTTC CASSLPRQGGNEQFF
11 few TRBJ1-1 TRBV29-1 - TGCAGCGTTGGAGAAGGGGGAAAAGCTTTCTTT CSVGEGGKAFF
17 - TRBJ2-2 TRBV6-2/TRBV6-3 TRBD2 TGTGCCAGCAGTTACGGCAGGGCTAGCGGGATCACCGGGGAGCTGTTTTTT CASSYGRASGITGELFF
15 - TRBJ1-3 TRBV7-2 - TGTGCCAGCAGCCACCAAGACGGTTCTGGAAACACCATATATTTT CASSHQDGSGNTIYF
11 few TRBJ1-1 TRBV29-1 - TGCAGCGTTGAAGTTGGTACTGAAGCTTTCTTT CSVEVGTEAFF
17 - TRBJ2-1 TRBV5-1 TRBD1 TGCGCCAGCAGCTTGGCCTCCGGGACAGGGGGCTTCTATGAGCAGTTCTTC CASSLASGTGGFYEQFF
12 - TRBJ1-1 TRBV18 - TGTGCCAGCTCGGATTCAGGGGTCGAAGCTTTCTTT CASSDSGVEAFF
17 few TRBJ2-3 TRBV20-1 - TGCAGTGCTATGCCACCGATCGGACCTCACAGGTTAGATACGCAGTATTTT CSAMPPIGPHRLDTQYF
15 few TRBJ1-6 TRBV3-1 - TGTGCCAGCAGCCAAGGATCAGGATTAGGTTCACCCCTCCACTTT CASSQGSGLGSPLHF
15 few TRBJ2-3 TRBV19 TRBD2 TGTGCCAGTAGGGGAGCGGGAGGAGGCACAGATACGCAGTATTTT CASRGAGGGTDTQYF
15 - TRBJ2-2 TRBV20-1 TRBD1 TGCAGTGCTAGAGGACAGGGGTCGATCACCGGGGAGCTGTTTTTT CSARGQGSITGELFF
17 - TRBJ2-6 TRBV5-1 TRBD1 TGCGCCAGCAGCCCGGGACAGGGGCTTAGGGGGGCCAACGTCCTGACTTTC CASSPGQGLRGANVLTF
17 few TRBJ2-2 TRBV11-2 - TGTGCCAGCAGCTTACGTGTGGGCCCGTTAAACACCGGGGAGCTGTTTTTT CASSLRVGPLNTGELFF
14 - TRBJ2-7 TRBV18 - TGTGCCAGCTCACCACGGGATGGGGCCTACGAGCAGTACTTC CASSPRDGAYEQYF
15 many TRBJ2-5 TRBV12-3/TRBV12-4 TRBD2 TGTGCCAGCACAACCGGGACTAGCGCATCAGAGACCCAGTACTTC CASTTGTSASETQYF
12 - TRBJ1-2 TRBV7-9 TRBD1 TGTGCCAGCAGCCCCGGGACAGTCGGCTACACCTTC CASSPGTVGYTF
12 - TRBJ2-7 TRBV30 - TGTGCCTGCTCTAGGGGGGGTGTCGAGCAGTACTTC CACSRGGVEQYF
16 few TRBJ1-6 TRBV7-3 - TGTGCCAGCAGCCTTTTCGGGGGGGAAGGTAATTCACCCCTCCACTTT CASSLFGGEGNSPLHF
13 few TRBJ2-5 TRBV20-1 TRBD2 TGCAGTGCTAGGGGCGGGAGAAGGGAGACCCAGTACTTC CSARGGRRETQYF
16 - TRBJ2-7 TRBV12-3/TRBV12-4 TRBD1 TGTGCCAGCAGTTTAGGGGGACAGGAGGGTTCCTACGAGCAGTACTTC CASSLGGQEGSYEQYF
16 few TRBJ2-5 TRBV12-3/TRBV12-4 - TGTGCCAGCAGTTTAGCGGGCTCAGGGATTGAAGAGACCCAGTACTTC CASSLAGSGIEETQYF
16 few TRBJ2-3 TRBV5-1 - TGCGCCAGCAGCGACTCGGAATATGTCCCCCTAGATACGCAGTATTTT CASSDSEYVPLDTQYF
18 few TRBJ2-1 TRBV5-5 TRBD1 TGTGCCAGCAGCTTCCGGGACAGGCCTGAATTCGCAATCAATGAGCAGTTCTTC CASSFRDRPEFAINEQFF
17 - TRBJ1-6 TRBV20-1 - TGCAGTGCTAGAGATCGGGACTTAAGCTCCTATAATTCACCCCTCCACTTT CSARDRDLSSYNSPLHF
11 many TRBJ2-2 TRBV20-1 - TGCAGTGCTCGGGGGTTCGGGGAGCTGTTTTTT CSARGFGELFF
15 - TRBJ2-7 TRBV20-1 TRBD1 TGCAGTGCTAGCGGGACAGGGGTTTACTCCTACGAGCAGTACTTC CSASGTGVYSYEQYF
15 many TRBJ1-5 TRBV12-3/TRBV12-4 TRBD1 TGTGCCAGCAGTAGACAGGGGGGGAGCAATCAGCCCCAGCATTTT CASSRQGGSNQPQHF
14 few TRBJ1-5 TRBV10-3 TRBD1 TGTGCCATCAGTGAGGGGGACAGGGATCAGCCCCAGCATTTT CAISEGDRDQPQHF
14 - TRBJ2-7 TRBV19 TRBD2 TGTGCCAGTAAGGGACTAGCGGGAATCTACGAGCAGTACTTC CASKGLAGIYEQYF
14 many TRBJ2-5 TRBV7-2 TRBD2 TGTGCCAGCAGCTATAGCGGGAGTCAGGAGACCCAGTACTTC CASSYSGSQETQYF